These 29 T cell receptor beta chains share one sample of origin, sequenced in a study of blood T cells in healthy people across ages. Primed by a sample-barcoded 5' primer and a J-beta primer mix, a second PCR proceeded for 7 to 11 cycles. TCRdb used MiXCR to reprocess the 5' RACE reads, holding one entry per CDR3 protein. In the table there are 870,000 or so distinct CDR3 sequences, around 26% of which are singletons. Input material: blood. The origin of the receptors is an elderly woman in good health.

This clonotype came up many times. The gene calls are TRBV11-3 and TRBJ2-1, with D unresolved. This CDR3 comprises 13 residues. Trimming cost V 0 bases and J 5 bases, with 5 bases left between them. Germline values: CDR1 SGHNT, CDR2 YENEEA. The CDR3 sequence is CASSLDKDNEQFF. CDR3 nucleotide sequence: TGTGCCAGCAGCTTAGATAAGGACAATGAGCAGTTCTTC.

As regards this clonotype: The junction departs from the called germline gene at one end, perhaps through a read error. The chain couples TRBV6-2 or TRBV6-3 to TRBJ2-1, with 8 bases that match TRBD2. The CDR3 runs 17 residues. Germline assignment: CDR1 MNHEY and CDR2 SVGEGT. CDR3: CAGSYGAGGPSYNEQFF. CDR3 bases: TGTGCCGGCAGTTACGGGGCGGGGGGCCCCTCCTACAATGAGCAGTTCTTC.

Details on this clonotype: With a much larger clone just one base away, this may be a read error. The chain uses TRBV9 and TRBJ2-7, with 11 bases identical to TRBD2. J gave up 7 bases and V 4 bases, and 25 bases lay outside the gene matches. Germline CDR1 and CDR2: SGDLS and YYNGEE. The CDR3 extends over 20 amino acids. CDR3 nucleotide sequence: TGTGCCAGCAGCCTCCAGGGTAGCGGGGGGGCCTTGGGGGGTTTCGATGAGCAGTACTTC. Amino acids: CASSLQGSGGALGGFDEQYF.

In its sample, this clonotype was seen once. A much larger clone is a single base away; this may be a read error. V is TRBV10-3 and J is TRBJ1-5; D not certain. Germline V gives CDR1 ENHRY, CDR2 SYGVKD. This CDR3 region has 14 residues. This chain's CDR3 is CAISVEYSDQPQHF. Written as DNA, the CDR3 is TGTGCCATCAGTGTTGAGTATAGCGATCAGCCCCAGCATTTT.

This clonotype came up many times. This chain connects TRBV6-2 or TRBV6-3 to TRBJ2-7; 10 positions match TRBD1. The CDR3 sequence is 14 residues long. V lost 6 bases and J lost 5; bases outside the gene matches: 7. The germline V gene has CDR1 MNHEY and CDR2 SVGEGT. CDR3 nucleotides: TGTGCCAGCAGAAGGGACAGGGGATTCGACGAGCAGTACTTC. The encoded protein is CASRRDRGFDEQYF.

This clonotype was seen at least ten times. The chain links TRBV5-1 to TRBJ2-1; D is perhaps TRBD2 (6 bases). This CDR3 has 15 residues. Per the germline V gene, CDR1 is SGHRS and CDR2 is YFSETQ. Trimming stripped 0 bases from V and 8 bases from J, with 15 bases between. This CDR3 is CASSLARRGSYEQFF. The CDR3 nucleotides read TGCGCCAGCAGCTTGGCTAGGCGGGGTAGTTATGAGCAGTTCTTC. Combining the CDR3 with reference TRBV5-1 and TRBJ2-1 gives the whole variable domain KAGVTQTPRYLIKTRGQQVTLSCSPISGHRSVSWYQQTPGQGLQFLFEYFSETQRNKGNFPGRFSGRQFSNSRSEMNVSTLELGDSALYLCASSLARRGSYEQFFGPGTRLTVL.

In this sample, this clonotype turned up many times. V and J are TRBV2 and TRBJ2-7; D unresolved. Per the germline V gene, CDR1 is SNHLY and CDR2 is FYNNEI. The CDR3 extends over 12 amino acids. V was pared by 6 bases and J by 1 base, with 7 bases between. CDR3 DNA: TGTGCCAGCAGCGGGCAGTCCTACGAGCAGTACTTC. The encoded protein is CASSGQSYEQYF.

V usage is TRBV24-1 and J usage is TRBJ2-5, with D perhaps TRBD1 (5 bases). Germline loops: CDR1 KGHDR, CDR2 SFDVKD. This CDR3 has 13 residues. The V end lost 5 bases, the J end lost 3 bases, and 9 bases lay between the germline ends. CDR3 in amino acids: CATSGTTEETQYF. In DNA, the CDR3 is TGTGCCACCAGTGGAACGACAGAAGAGACCCAGTACTTC.

This clonotype was seen ten or more times. The chain has TRBV12-3 or TRBV12-4 and TRBJ2-7; D is perhaps TRBD1 or TRBD2 (5 bases each). The CDR3 spans 14 residues. V was clipped by 5 bases and J by 0 bases, with 11 bases between them. CDR3 sequence: CASSRQGASYEQYF. CDR3 sequence (DNA): TGTGCCAGCAGTCGTCAGGGAGCCTCCTACGAGCAGTACTTC.

The sample holds many counts of this clonotype. V is TRBV7-2 and J is TRBJ2-2; D ambiguous. V lost 5 bases and J lost 3, with 7 bases in between. The CDR3 extends over 13 amino acids. Germline CDR1 SGHTA, CDR2 FQGNSA. The CDR3 region has the DNA TGTGCCAGCAGCCGAAGTTACACCGGGGAGCTGTTTTTT. This sequence encodes CASSRSYTGELFF.

For this clonotype: This CDR3 is missing its conserved last phenylalanine or tryptophan, likely due to a read error. DNA of the CDR3: TGTGCCAGCAGTCCGGTCAAAGGGAACACCGGGGAGCTGTTTGTT. Its protein is CASSPVKGNTGELFV. The J gene is TRBJ2-2, the V gene TRBV7-9; D is uncertain. CDR1 SEHNR and CDR2 FQNEAQ come from the germline V gene (reference sequence). Trimming left V 6 bases short and J 1 base short, with 12 bases between. The CDR3 loop spans 15 amino acids.

Note on this clonotype: An end of the junction differs from the germline gene, which may be a read error. The V call is TRBV20-1, the J call TRBJ1-4; the D is unclear. The length of the CDR3 is 16 residues. Germline CDR1 and CDR2: DFQATT and SNEGSKA (reference sequence). CDR3 sequence: CSARGLEESTNGKLFF. The CDR3, as DNA: TGCAGTGCTAGAGGGTTGGAGGAGAGTACAAATGGAAAACTGTTTTTT.

This chain connects TRBV5-5 to TRBJ2-5; unclear D gene. There are 15 residues in the CDR3. V was cut by 0 bases and J by 11 bases, with 20 bases left in between. Germline CDR1 SGHKS, CDR2 YYEKEE (reference sequence). Written as DNA, the CDR3 is TGTGCCAGCAGCTTGGGTTTAGCAACCTACAATGAGCAGTACTTC. Amino acids: CASSLGLATYNEQYF.

The chain recombines TRBV20-1 with TRBJ1-1; the match to TRBD1 covers 8 bases. CDR3 length: 13 amino acids. Trimming removed 4 bases from V and 3 bases from J; junction bases left unmatched: 4. Germline V gene lookup returns CDR1 DFQATT and CDR2 SNEGSKA (reference sequence). The CDR3 DNA follows: TGCAGTGCTAAGGCAGGGGGCCACACTGAAGCTTTCTTT. It encodes CSAKAGGHTEAFF.

The chain recombines TRBV24-1 with TRBJ2-1; D not resolved. The DNA end is a closer match to TRBJ2-7, so the J assignment may be wrong. The CDR3 is 15 residues long. CDR1 and CDR2 from the germline V gene are KGHDR and SFDVKD. In DNA form, the CDR3 reads TGTGCCACCAGTGATTTCCGGCTCTCCTACAATGAGCAGTACTTC. Amino acids: CATSDFRLSYNEQYF.

This clonotype was counted at least ten times. The rearrangement links TRBV6-5 to TRBJ2-3; possibly TRBD2 for D (5 bases). Germline lookup yields CDR1 MNHEY and CDR2 SVGAGI. The CDR3 length is 12 residues. Deletions cut 2 bases from V and 7 bases from J, with 7 bases between. The CDR3 reads CASSYDYHTQYF. The CDR3 DNA follows: TGTGCCAGCAGTTACGACTACCATACGCAGTATTTT.

This clonotype was counted a few times. This chain connects TRBV9 to TRBJ1-1; the D is unclear. This CDR3 has 16 residues. V lost 1 base to trimming and J lost 0 bases, with 13 bases between them. From germline, CDR1 is SGDLS and CDR2 YYNGEE. CDR3 in amino acids: CASSVTGSTMNTEAFF. The CDR3 DNA follows: TGTGCCAGCAGCGTAACTGGGTCTACTATGAACACTGAAGCTTTCTTT.

As for this clonotype: A much larger clone lies a single base off, so this may be a read error. The genes are TRBV6-2 or TRBV6-3 and TRBJ2-7; no reliable D call. Trimming left V 6 bases short and J 3 bases short, with 18 bases between. CDR1 and CDR2 from the germline V gene are MNHEY and SVGEGT. The CDR3 has 15 amino acids. As DNA, the CDR3 is TGTGCCAGCAGCCGGGCCACTACGGTGGTCTACGAGCAGTACTTC. Protein product: CASSRATTVVYEQYF.

J is TRBJ1-6 and V is TRBV30, with a weak D call TRBD1 (5 bases). There are 14 residues in the CDR3. Trimming left V 2 bases short and J 9 bases short, with 14 bases between. Germline V gives CDR1 GTSNPN, CDR2 SVGIG (reference sequence). The CDR3 loop is CAWSLQAGSSPLHF. In nucleotides, the CDR3 is TGTGCCTGGAGTTTACAGGCGGGTAGTTCACCCCTCCACTTT. The full variable domain, with the rest looked up from reference TRBV30 and TRBJ1-6, is SQTIHQWPATLVQPVGSPLSLECTVEGTSNPNLYWYRQAAGRGLQLLFYSVGIGQISSEVPQNLSASRPQDRQFILSSKKLLLSDSGFYLCAWSLQAGSSPLHFGNGTRLTVT.

V usage is TRBV20-1 and J usage is TRBJ2-3; the match to TRBD1 covers 8 bases. The CDR3 runs 19 residues. Losses at the gene ends were 3 bases for V and 3 bases for J; bases not matched to a gene: 20. CDR1 and CDR2 (germline): DFQATT, SNEGSKA (reference sequence). The CDR3 protein is CSARRDRFRALPRTDTQYF. As DNA, the CDR3 is TGCAGTGCTAGGCGGGACAGGTTCCGGGCCCTTCCACGGACAGATACGCAGTATTTT.

This clonotype has a count of ten or more. The chain recombines TRBV27 with TRBJ1-2, with a weak D call TRBD1 (6 bases). Trimming removed 6 bases from V and 7 bases from J, with 30 bases in between. Germline CDR1 reads MNHEY; CDR2 reads SMNVEV (reference sequence). The CDR3 runs 18 residues. The CDR3 sequence is CASSPNRRGGLDLGGYTF. The CDR3 DNA is TGTGCCAGCAGCCCCAATCGACGTGGGGGGCTAGATTTAGGTGGCTACACCTTC.

The chain is built from TRBV7-2 and TRBJ2-5; perhaps TRBD1 as D (5 bases). V was shortened by 5 bases and J by 4 bases, with 14 bases between the two germline ends. The CDR3 runs to 14 residues. CDR1 and CDR2 (germline): SGHTA, FQGNSA. In DNA form, the CDR3 reads TGTGCCAGCAGCCCACCATGGGGCGGAGAGACCCAGTACTTC. Its protein is CASSPPWGGETQYF.

V and J are TRBV5-5 and TRBJ1-4, with 7 nucleotides matching TRBD1. V lost 3 bases and J lost 4; bases outside the gene matches: 9. The length of the CDR3 is 16 residues. Germline CDR1 reads SGHKS; CDR2 reads YYEKEE (reference sequence). The CDR3 coding sequence is TGTGCCAGCAGCTGGGGCGCGGGACAGATTAATGAAAAACTGTTTTTT. Translation: CASSWGAGQINEKLFF.

In this sample, this clonotype turned up many times. The V call is TRBV29-1, the J call TRBJ2-3, with TRBD1 matching 9 bases. Germline assignment: CDR1 SQVTM and CDR2 ANQGSEA. J was trimmed by 1 base and V by 7 bases; bases with no gene match: 6. CDR3 length: 14 residues. The CDR3 bases are TGCAGCGGGACGGGGACAGGGCGCACAGATACGCAGTATTTT. Translated: CSGTGTGRTDTQYF.

The chain links TRBV6-5 to TRBJ2-1; D gene ambiguous. V was cut by 2 bases and J by 4 bases, with 12 bases left in between. Per germline, CDR1 MNHEY and CDR2 SVGAGI. This CDR3 is 15 amino acids long. The CDR3 DNA follows: TGTGCCAGCAGTTACATGGCAGGACGGTACAATGAGCAGTTCTTC. The encoded protein is CASSYMAGRYNEQFF.

This clonotype was detected many times. The rearrangement uses TRBV12-3 or TRBV12-4 and TRBJ2-1; D unclear. The CDR3 has 16 amino acids. Trimming stripped 1 base from V and 6 bases from J, with 16 bases between. In nucleotides, the CDR3 is TGTGCCAGCAGTTTAGAGAGGCTAGTTGTCGTCAATGAGCAGTTCTTC. Amino acid sequence: CASSLERLVVVNEQFF.

The V gene is TRBV12-3 or TRBV12-4, the J gene TRBJ1-1, with TRBD1 matching over 7 bases. Trimming at V came to 0 bases and at J to 6 bases, leaving 7 bases not matched to a gene. This CDR3 is built from 15 residues. In nucleotides, the CDR3 is TGTGCCAGCAGTTTAGCCGACAGGGTTTGGGCTGAAGCTTTCTTT. This codes for CASSLADRVWAEAFF.

As to this clonotype: A read error may be the cause here, since a much bigger clone is one base away. The V gene is TRBV18, the J gene TRBJ2-7; D is possibly TRBD1 (6 bases). The V gene's germline CDR1 is KGHSH and CDR2 LQKENI. The CDR3 totals 11 residues. Deletions cut 8 bases from V and 5 bases from J, with 10 bases between. The CDR3 sequence is CASPTGNEQYF. The DNA for the CDR3 is TGTGCCAGCCCAACAGGGAACGAGCAGTACTTC.

In DNA, the CDR3 is TGTGCCAGCAGCCTCCCTCGGGACAGCGCGAACACCGGGGAGCTGTTTTTT. Its protein product is CASSLPRDSANTGELFF. The rearrangement links TRBV14 to TRBJ2-2; 7 nucleotides agree with TRBD1. Germline lookup yields CDR1 SGHDN and CDR2 FVKESK. Trimming at V came to 4 bases and at J to 0 bases, leaving 8 bases not matched to a gene. CDR3 length: 17 amino acids. Full variable domain (missing parts from reference TRBV14 and TRBJ2-2): EAGVTQFPSHSVIEKGQTVTLRCDPISGHDNLYWYRRVMGKEIKFLLHFVKESKQDESGMPNNRFLAERTGGTYSTLKVQPAELEDSGVYFCASSLPRDSANTGELFFGEGSRLTVL.